This T cell receptor beta chain was found in a study of OX40 agonist ivuxolimab in advanced cancers. Autoimmune disease history or systemic immunosuppression barred patients. Profiled with immunoSEQ multiplex PCR; TCRdb holds only in-frame clones, not every one. Among about 48,000 clones listed, roughly 90% were seen once. The V gene lost 1 base and the J gene lost 7 bases, with 8 bases spanning the gap. Germline CDR1 is SEHNR and CDR2 is FQNEAQ (reference sequence). The CDR3 covers 12 residues. General study findings and limits: Clonal expansion by week 6 occurred in CD4+ and CD8+ blood T cells (at 0.1 to 3.0 mg/kg).

On this clone itself: Its antigen remains unidentified.

This receptor was identified in an adult with an advanced solid tumor such as melanoma, head and neck, liver or kidney cancer. This sequence joins TRBV7-9 and TRBJ2-7; D remains ambiguous. The sequences come from CD4+ or CD8+ T cells sorted from blood, collected in a trial of the OX40 agonist ivuxolimab. The CDR3 region is CASSLGLAEQYF. Written as DNA, the CDR3 is TGTGCCAGCAGCTTAGGTTTGGCGGAGCAGTACTTC.